This TCR beta chain was sequenced in a study of T cells in Graves' hyperthyroidism and ophthalmopathy. General study points: Within blood appeared most thyroid clonotypes that had expanded above 0.001.

Duration under 3 months, a NOSPECS grade of at least 4, and a Clinical Activity Score of at least 3 characterized the ophthalmopathy patients. The CDR3 runs to 15 residues. V lost 2 bases and J lost 3; bases outside the gene matches: 5. Per the germline V gene, CDR1 is SGHNT and CDR2 is YYREEE (reference sequence). The CDR3 regions of TCR beta were amplified from RNA transcripts. The HTBI primer set was used in a first-round RT-PCR of the TCR CDR3. Using its own MiXCR run on the multiplex PCR reads, TCRdb lists one record per CDR3 protein. The table includes hundreds of thousands of distinct CDR3 sequences, about 20% detected once. Of note for this clonotype: Its specificity is not known.

The chain joins TRBV5-4 to TRBJ2-5; 9 bases are shared with TRBD2. The sequence derives from a man aged 35 to 55 with Graves' ophthalmopathy. Sample: blood. This CDR3 is CASSLAGGQEETQYF. The CDR3 bases are TGTGCCAGCAGCTTAGCGGGAGGCCAGGAAGAGACCCAGTACTTC.